The rows below give T cell receptor beta chains drawn from one sample of a study of vaccination and CD4 T cells after COVID-19. TCRdb recomputed calls from the PCR reads with MiXCR, one row per CDR3 protein. The data contain about 14,000 distinct CDR3 sequences, 56% of them seen just once; the ten biggest clones take up 12%. No antigen is known for these receptors. The sample comprised CD4+ T cells from blood, cultured in vitro. The origin of the receptors is a human donor who had recovered from COVID-19. The CDR3 runs from the conserved cysteine through the conserved F or W. D genes are given only for firm matches. Some rows have no size entry. The others give once, few or many, or a class for an expanded clone.

v_gene: TRBV6-2/TRBV6-3
d_gene: TRBD2
abundance: -
j_gene: TRBJ2-7
CDR3nt: TGTGCCAGCAAGCCGAGCGGGATCTCCTACGAGCAGTACTTC
CDR3aa: CASKPSGISYEQYF

v_gene: TRBV6-1
d_gene: -
abundance: -
j_gene: TRBJ1-5
CDR3nt: TGTGCCAGCAGTGGACAGGACAATCAGCCCCAGCATTTT
CDR3aa: CASSGQDNQPQHF

v_gene: TRBV20-1
d_gene: -
abundance: -
j_gene: TRBJ2-5
CDR3nt: TGCAGTGCTAGACTAGGTATCTTCGAGACCCAGTACTTC
CDR3aa: CSARLGIFETQYF

v_gene: TRBV4-3
d_gene: TRBD2
abundance: -
j_gene: TRBJ2-2
CDR3nt: TGCGCCAGCAGCCAAACTAGCGGGAGGGCCGTTACCGGGGAGCTGTTTTTT
CDR3aa: CASSQTSGRAVTGELFF

v_gene: TRBV11-2
d_gene: -
abundance: -
j_gene: TRBJ2-1
CDR3nt: TGTGCCAGCAGCTTAGAGACCACCACCTCCTACAATGAGCAGTTCTTC
CDR3aa: CASSLETTTSYNEQFF

v_gene: TRBV7-6
d_gene: TRBD2
abundance: -
j_gene: TRBJ2-3
CDR3nt: TGTGCCAGCAGCAGTGGGGGGGGTACGCAGTATTTT
CDR3aa: CASSSGGGTQYF

v_gene: TRBV7-2
d_gene: -
abundance: -
j_gene: TRBJ2-3
CDR3nt: TGTGCCAGCAGCTTTGTCGCAGATACGCAGTATTTT
CDR3aa: CASSFVADTQYF

v_gene: TRBV20-1
d_gene: -
abundance: -
j_gene: TRBJ1-5
CDR3nt: TGCAGTGCTAGAGATTTACAGGGCGAGAATCAGCCCCAGCATTTT
CDR3aa: CSARDLQGENQPQHF

v_gene: TRBV20-1
d_gene: TRBD1
abundance: few
j_gene: TRBJ2-2
CDR3nt: TGCAGTGCTGAGACAGGGGGCTTTACCGGGGAGCTGTTTTTT
CDR3aa: CSAETGGFTGELFF

v_gene: TRBV6-1
d_gene: -
abundance: few
j_gene: TRBJ1-5
CDR3nt: TGTGCCAGCACTGGAGTTTCAGGGAGCAATCAGCCCCAGCATTTT
CDR3aa: CASTGVSGSNQPQHF

v_gene: TRBV20-1
d_gene: -
abundance: -
j_gene: TRBJ2-1
CDR3nt: TGCAGTGCTAGAGACATCCAGGGCGTCTCCTACAATGAGCAGTTCTTC
CDR3aa: CSARDIQGVSYNEQFF

v_gene: TRBV5-1
d_gene: TRBD2
abundance: -
j_gene: TRBJ2-1
CDR3nt: TGCGCCAGCAGTATCGGGACTAGCGGGAGGCATGAGCAGTTCTTC
CDR3aa: CASSIGTSGRHEQFF

v_gene: TRBV7-9
d_gene: -
abundance: -
j_gene: TRBJ1-2
CDR3nt: TGTGCCAGCAGCTTAGAGTCGGCAGGGGGCTACACCTTC
CDR3aa: CASSLESAGGYTF

v_gene: TRBV7-9
d_gene: -
abundance: -
j_gene: TRBJ2-2
CDR3nt: TGTGCCAGCATCAACAGGGCCCCATTTAACACCGGGGAGCTGTTTTTT
CDR3aa: CASINRAPFNTGELFF

v_gene: TRBV12-3/TRBV12-4
d_gene: TRBD2
abundance: large
j_gene: TRBJ2-1
CDR3nt: TGTGCCAGCAAGGACCTAGCGGGAGTGTTCGATGAGCAGTTCTTC
CDR3aa: CASKDLAGVFDEQFF

v_gene: TRBV7-3
d_gene: -
abundance: few
j_gene: TRBJ1-1
CDR3nt: TGTGCCAGCAGCCTAACATCGATCCCGGGCGGTAGAAATGAAGCTTTCTTT
CDR3aa: CASSLTSIPGGRNEAFF

v_gene: TRBV12-3/TRBV12-4
d_gene: TRBD2
abundance: -
j_gene: TRBJ2-3
CDR3nt: TGTGCCAGCAGCCAGCGGGAGTCGTCAGATACGCAGTATTTT
CDR3aa: CASSQRESSDTQYF

v_gene: TRBV19
d_gene: -
abundance: few
j_gene: TRBJ2-3
CDR3nt: TGTGCCAGTAGCCTGGGGAGTGATACGCAGTATTTT
CDR3aa: CASSLGSDTQYF

v_gene: TRBV5-1
d_gene: -
abundance: -
j_gene: TRBJ2-2
CDR3nt: TGCGCCAGCAGCGGTTTTAGTTACACCGGGGAGCTGTTTTTT
CDR3aa: CASSGFSYTGELFF

v_gene: TRBV25-1
d_gene: -
abundance: -
j_gene: TRBJ2-5
CDR3nt: TGTGCCAGCAGTGAATATGGCGGGATATGGACCCAGTACTTC
CDR3aa: CASSEYGGIWTQYF

v_gene: TRBV6-5
d_gene: TRBD2
abundance: -
j_gene: TRBJ2-5
CDR3nt: TGTGCCAGCAGTTACCTGGAGTTAGCGGGAGGGCTGGAGACCCAGTACTTC
CDR3aa: CASSYLELAGGLETQYF

v_gene: TRBV18
d_gene: -
abundance: -
j_gene: TRBJ2-7
CDR3nt: TGTGCCAGCTCATCGAGTGACGAGCAGTACTTC
CDR3aa: CASSSSDEQYF

v_gene: TRBV7-2
d_gene: TRBD2
abundance: -
j_gene: TRBJ2-4
CDR3nt: TGTGCCAGCAGCTTAATGAGCGGGAGGGCCAAAAACATTCAGTACTTC
CDR3aa: CASSLMSGRAKNIQYF

v_gene: TRBV10-1
d_gene: -
abundance: -
j_gene: TRBJ1-1
CDR3nt: TGCGCCAGTAAGTCTTACTACACGGACACTGAAGCTTTCTTT
CDR3aa: CASKSYYTDTEAFF

v_gene: TRBV15
d_gene: -
abundance: few
j_gene: TRBJ1-5
CDR3nt: TGTGCCACCAGCAGAGATCGGTTGTATCGCAATCAGCCCCAGCATTTT
CDR3aa: CATSRDRLYRNQPQHF

v_gene: TRBV28
d_gene: TRBD1
abundance: few
j_gene: TRBJ1-5
CDR3nt: TGTGCCAGCAGTCCCCGCTTTTTGCAGGGGGCAGGTCAGCCCCAGCATTTT
CDR3aa: CASSPRFLQGAGQPQHF

v_gene: TRBV7-8
d_gene: TRBD1
abundance: -
j_gene: TRBJ1-5
CDR3nt: TGTGCCAGCAGCTTACACGGGACAGGGAAGTATAGCAATCAGCCCCAGCATTTT
CDR3aa: CASSLHGTGKYSNQPQHF

v_gene: TRBV20-1
d_gene: -
abundance: -
j_gene: TRBJ1-1
CDR3nt: TGCAGTGCCCCATTCGTCCGGAGGTCGGCTTTCTTT
CDR3aa: CSAPFVRRSAFF

v_gene: TRBV11-2
d_gene: TRBD1
abundance: -
j_gene: TRBJ1-5
CDR3nt: TGTGCCAGCAGCTTCTCAGGGGGTCCCGATCAGCCCCAGCATTTT
CDR3aa: CASSFSGGPDQPQHF

v_gene: TRBV10-3
d_gene: TRBD2
abundance: large
j_gene: TRBJ2-3
CDR3nt: TGTGCCATCAGTGGGCGGGAGGGCTTAACAGATACGCAGTATTTT
CDR3aa: CAISGREGLTDTQYF

v_gene: TRBV2
d_gene: -
abundance: few
j_gene: TRBJ1-2
CDR3nt: TGTGCCAGCACCCAATCCGGAGACTATGGCTACACCTTC
CDR3aa: CASTQSGDYGYTF

v_gene: TRBV24-1
d_gene: -
abundance: -
j_gene: TRBJ2-3
CDR3nt: TGTGCCACCAGTGCCCCTCGGGAGTCGACAGATACGCAGTATTTT
CDR3aa: CATSAPRESTDTQYF

v_gene: TRBV28
d_gene: -
abundance: -
j_gene: TRBJ2-5
CDR3nt: TGTGCCAGCAGGTCGGGGGGCATGGAAGAGACCCAGTACTTC
CDR3aa: CASRSGGMEETQYF

v_gene: TRBV15
d_gene: TRBD1
abundance: few
j_gene: TRBJ1-4
CDR3nt: TGTGCCACCAGCAGGACATCCGGGACAGGAGGGGAAAAACTGTTTTTT
CDR3aa: CATSRTSGTGGEKLFF

v_gene: TRBV19
d_gene: TRBD1
abundance: once
j_gene: TRBJ2-7
CDR3nt: TGTGCCAGTAGCAACCGACAGGGATATTCAGACGAGCAGTACTTC
CDR3aa: CASSNRQGYSDEQYF

v_gene: TRBV19
d_gene: TRBD2
abundance: -
j_gene: TRBJ2-3
CDR3nt: TGTGCCAGTAATCTACGGAAAGCGGGAGGAGCCACGCAGTATTTT
CDR3aa: CASNLRKAGGATQYF

v_gene: TRBV7-6
d_gene: TRBD2
abundance: -
j_gene: TRBJ2-7
CDR3nt: TGTGCCAGCAGCTCAGCGGGAGAGCAGTACTTC
CDR3aa: CASSSAGEQYF

v_gene: TRBV2
d_gene: -
abundance: -
j_gene: TRBJ2-1
CDR3nt: TGTGCCAGCAGTCTAGACGCTAATGAGCAGTTCTTC
CDR3aa: CASSLDANEQFF

v_gene: TRBV20-1
d_gene: -
abundance: -
j_gene: TRBJ2-7
CDR3nt: TGCAGTGCTAGAGATTACCAGGCTACCTACGAGCAGTACTTC
CDR3aa: CSARDYQATYEQYF

v_gene: TRBV5-4
d_gene: -
abundance: -
j_gene: TRBJ1-4
CDR3nt: TGTGCCAGCAGCTTGCAGTCAACTAATGAAAAACTGTTTTTT
CDR3aa: CASSLQSTNEKLFF

v_gene: TRBV20-1
d_gene: TRBD1
abundance: few
j_gene: TRBJ1-2
CDR3nt: TGCAGTGTGCCCGACGGGACAGGGACGCGGGGCTACACCTTC
CDR3aa: CSVPDGTGTRGYTF

v_gene: TRBV6-1
d_gene: -
abundance: -
j_gene: TRBJ1-4
CDR3nt: TGTGCCAGCACCGGTGGGCCGTATGAAAAACTGTTTTTT
CDR3aa: CASTGGPYEKLFF